This T cell receptor beta chain came from a study of CD8+CD57+ T cells in acquired aplastic anemia. Turning to the study itself: CD4+ and CD8+ cells, once sorted, gave DNA averaging about 3 ug. Study results and caveats: About 30 CD8+ CDR3 sequences occurred in both the patients and the controls.

Points on this clonotype: What it binds is not known.

TCR beta VDJ and CDR3 profiling used genomic DNA as template. In TCRdb, the reads were re-called with MiXCR into one record per CDR3 protein. The sample consists of about 150,000 distinct CDR3 sequences, more than 40% of them appearing once. Those patients picked for sequencing had displayed CD8+CD57+ cell expansion on flow cytometry. This CDR3 region has 13 residues. CDR1 is SGHTA and CDR2 is FQGNSA in the germline V gene. V gave up 3 bases and J gave up 4 bases; unmatched junction bases: 3. The V call is TRBV7-2, the J call TRBJ2-7, with 7 positions matching TRBD1. The clonotype was recovered from a human donor with aplastic anemia. Source material: sorted CD4+, CD8+, or CD8+CD57+ T cells (not recorded which) from PBMCs. CDR3 DNA sequence: TGTGCCAGCAGCTTTGTACAGGGGTACGAGCAGTACTTC. Amino acid sequence: CASSFVQGYEQYF.